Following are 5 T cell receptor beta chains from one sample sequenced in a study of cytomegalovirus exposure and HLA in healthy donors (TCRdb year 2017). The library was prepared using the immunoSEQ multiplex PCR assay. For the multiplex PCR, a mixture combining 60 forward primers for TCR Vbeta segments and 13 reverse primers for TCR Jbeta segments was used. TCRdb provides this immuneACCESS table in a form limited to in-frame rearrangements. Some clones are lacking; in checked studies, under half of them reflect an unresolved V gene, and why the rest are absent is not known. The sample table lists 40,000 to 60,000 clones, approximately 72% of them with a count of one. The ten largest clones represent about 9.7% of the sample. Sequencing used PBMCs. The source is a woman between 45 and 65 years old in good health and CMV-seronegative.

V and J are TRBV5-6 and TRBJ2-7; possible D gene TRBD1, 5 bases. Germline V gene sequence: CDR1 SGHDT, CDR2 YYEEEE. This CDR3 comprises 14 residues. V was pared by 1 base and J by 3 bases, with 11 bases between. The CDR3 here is CASSLQGRDYEQYF. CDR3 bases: TGTGCCAGCAGCTTGCAGGGCAGGGACTACGAGCAGTACTTC.

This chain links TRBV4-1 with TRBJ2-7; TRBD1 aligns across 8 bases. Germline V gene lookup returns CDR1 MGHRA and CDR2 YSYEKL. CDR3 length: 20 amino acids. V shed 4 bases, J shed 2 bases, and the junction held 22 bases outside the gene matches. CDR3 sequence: CASSRKSSRTGTETPYEQYF. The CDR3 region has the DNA TGCGCCAGCAGCCGAAAATCATCGAGGACAGGGACAGAGACCCCCTACGAGCAGTACTTC.

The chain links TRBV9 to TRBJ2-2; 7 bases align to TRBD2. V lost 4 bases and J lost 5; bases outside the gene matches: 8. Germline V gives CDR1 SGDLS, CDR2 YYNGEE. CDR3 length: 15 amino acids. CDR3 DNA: TGTGCCAGCAGCCCCCACAGCGGGGTGACCGGGGAGCTGTTTTTT. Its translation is CASSPHSGVTGELFF.

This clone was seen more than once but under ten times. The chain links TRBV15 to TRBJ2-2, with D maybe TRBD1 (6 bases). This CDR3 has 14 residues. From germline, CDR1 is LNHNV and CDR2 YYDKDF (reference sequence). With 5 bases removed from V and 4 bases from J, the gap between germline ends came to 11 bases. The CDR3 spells CATSLRGGTGELFF. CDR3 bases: TGTGCCACCAGCCTCCGAGGGGGCACCGGGGAGCTGTTTTTT.

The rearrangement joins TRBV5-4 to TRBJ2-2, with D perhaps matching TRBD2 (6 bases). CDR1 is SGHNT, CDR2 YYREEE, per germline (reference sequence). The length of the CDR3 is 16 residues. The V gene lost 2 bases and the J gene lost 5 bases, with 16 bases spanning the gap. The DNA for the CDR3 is TGTGCCAGCAGCTTTAACCGCCGGGGGTTAACCGGGGAGCTGTTTTTT. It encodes CASSFNRRGLTGELFF.